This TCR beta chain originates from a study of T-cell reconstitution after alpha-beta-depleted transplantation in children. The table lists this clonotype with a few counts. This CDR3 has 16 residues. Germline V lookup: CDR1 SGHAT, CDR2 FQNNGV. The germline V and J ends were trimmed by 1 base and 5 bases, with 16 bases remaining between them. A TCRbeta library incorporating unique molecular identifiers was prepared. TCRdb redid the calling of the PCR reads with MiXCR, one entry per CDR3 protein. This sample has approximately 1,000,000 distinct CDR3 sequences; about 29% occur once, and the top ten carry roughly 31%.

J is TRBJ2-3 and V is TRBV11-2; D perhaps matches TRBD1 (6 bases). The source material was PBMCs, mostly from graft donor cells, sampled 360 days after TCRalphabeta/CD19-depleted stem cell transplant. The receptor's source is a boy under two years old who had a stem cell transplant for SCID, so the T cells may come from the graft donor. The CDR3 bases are TGTGCCAGCAGCTTAGGGATAGGGACATTAGTAGATACGCAGTATTTT. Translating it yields CASSLGIGTLVDTQYF.